The 3 T cell receptor beta chains given below trace back to one sample, sequenced in a study of cytomegalovirus exposure and HLA in healthy donors. Assay used: immunoSEQ multiplex PCR; TCRdb lists only in-frame clones, some missing. The profile shows 90,000 to 150,000 clones, roughly 90% of them singletons. The specimen was PBMCs. These TCRs come from a woman under 30 in good health and CMV-seropositive.

The rearrangement joins TRBV5-1 to TRBJ2-1; 15 positions match TRBD2. V shed 4 bases and J 10 bases; nucleotides not matched to a gene: 15. Germline-derived CDR1 and CDR2 are SGHRS and YFSETQ. CDR3 length: 18 amino acids. The DNA for the CDR3 is TGCGCCAGCAGCCGCTCTGTATTCCCGGGACTAGCGGGGGGCGAGCAGTTCTTC. This codes for CASSRSVFPGLAGGEQFF.

This chain joins TRBV5-6 and TRBJ1-1; 8 bases align to TRBD1. This CDR3 is built from 16 residues. Per germline, CDR1 SGHDT and CDR2 YYEEEE. The junction had 6 bases not matched to a gene; V was cut back by 2 bases and J by 0 bases. The CDR3 DNA follows: TGTGCCAGCAGCTTATTAATGGGACAGGTGAACACTGAAGCTTTCTTT. Its translation: CASSLLMGQVNTEAFF.

The gene calls are TRBV7-8 and TRBJ1-1; D possibly corresponds to TRBD1 (5 bases). The V and J ends lost 4 bases and 1 base respectively, with 13 bases between them. This CDR3 region has 15 residues. Germline V gene sequence: CDR1 SGHVS, CDR2 FQNEAQ. The CDR3 region has the DNA TGTGCCAGCAGCTCGGGGGGAGTAGGGAACACTGAAGCTTTCTTT. Translation gives CASSSGGVGNTEAFF.